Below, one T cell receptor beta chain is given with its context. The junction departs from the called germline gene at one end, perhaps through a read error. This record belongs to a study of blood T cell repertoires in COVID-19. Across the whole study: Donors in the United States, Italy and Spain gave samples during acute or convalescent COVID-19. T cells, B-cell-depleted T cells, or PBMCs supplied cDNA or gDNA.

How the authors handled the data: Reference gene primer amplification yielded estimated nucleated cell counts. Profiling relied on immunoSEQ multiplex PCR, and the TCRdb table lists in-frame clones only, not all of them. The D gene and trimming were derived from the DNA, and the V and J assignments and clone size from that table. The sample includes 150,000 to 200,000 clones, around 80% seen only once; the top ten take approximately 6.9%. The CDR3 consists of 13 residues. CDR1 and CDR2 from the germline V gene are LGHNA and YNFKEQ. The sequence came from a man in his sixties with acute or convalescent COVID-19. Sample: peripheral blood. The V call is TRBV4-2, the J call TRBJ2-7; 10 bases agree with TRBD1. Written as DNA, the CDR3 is TGTGCCAGCAGCCAAGGACAGGGGGCGAGATTTTTTTTC. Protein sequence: CASSQGQGARFFF.